The 13 T cell receptor beta chains presented below share a single source sample, sequenced in a study of cytomegalovirus exposure and HLA in healthy donors. Primers included in the PCR were 60 Vbeta and 13 Jbeta primers. TCRdb keeps only in-frame clones here, not all; method: immunoSEQ multiplex PCR. This listing includes about 120,000 clones. Sample: PBMCs. The receptors shown here come from a man aged 18-30 years in good health and CMV-seronegative.

V and J are TRBV19 and TRBJ2-7, with D possibly TRBD1 on 6 matching bases. V lost 2 bases and J lost 5, with 13 bases in between. There are 14 residues in the CDR3. CDR1 and CDR2 from the germline V gene are LNHDA and SQIVND (reference sequence). The CDR3, as DNA: TGTGCCAGTAGTATAAGGACAGCCCTAGACGAGCAGTACTTC. Translated: CASSIRTALDEQYF.

This chain connects TRBV6-6 to TRBJ2-5, with D maybe TRBD2 (6 bases). The last part of the DNA fits TRBJ2-7 better; the J call may be wrong. Germline loops: CDR1 MNHNY, CDR2 SVGAGI (reference sequence). The CDR3 consists of 16 residues. DNA for the CDR3: TGTGCCAGCAGTTACTCTTCACTAGCCCCTACCTACGAGCAGTACTTC. As protein: CASSYSSLAPTYEQYF.

This chain links TRBV6-5 with TRBJ1-1; D is unresolved. Per the germline V gene, CDR1 is MNHEY and CDR2 is SVGAGI. CDR3 length equals 14 residues. The ends were cut back, 6 bases at V and 11 bases at J, with 22 bases in the middle. This chain's CDR3 is CASRLLEAAGLAFF. The CDR3 coding sequence is TGTGCCAGCAGGTTACTGGAAGCGGCCGGGTTGGCTTTCTTT.

The J gene is TRBJ1-2, the V gene TRBV29-1; maybe TRBD1 (6 bases). Germline V gives CDR1 SQVTM, CDR2 ANQGSEA. The CDR3 has 13 amino acids. V gave up 5 bases and J gave up 5 bases, with 15 bases separating them. CDR3 residues: CSVRFPTGYGYTF. In nucleotides, the CDR3 is TGCAGCGTTCGCTTCCCAACAGGGTATGGCTACACCTTC.

V is TRBV10-1 and J is TRBJ2-5; D may be TRBD1 (6 bases). The DNA end is more similar to TRBJ2-7, so the J call may be wrong. This CDR3 comprises 12 residues. Germline CDR1 is WNHNN and CDR2 is SYGVQD (reference sequence). CDR3 DNA: TGCGCCAGCAGCGGTACAGGGAACGAGCAGTACTTC. Amino acid sequence: CASSGTGNEQYF.

The V call is TRBV2, the J call TRBJ2-7; 10 bases match TRBD2. The germline CDR1 and CDR2 sequences are SNHLY and FYNNEI. The CDR3 loop spans 17 amino acids. J lost 2 bases, V lost 5 bases, and 12 bases had no gene match. As DNA, the CDR3 is TGTGCCAGCAGTCCCACGTTTACTAGCGGGGTCACCTACGAGCAGTACTTC. This gives the protein CASSPTFTSGVTYEQYF.

The chain joins TRBV7-6 to TRBJ1-4, with TRBD1 matching 8 bases. The CDR3 length is 15 residues. V lost 5 bases and J lost 3; bases outside the gene matches: 5. Germline-derived CDR1 and CDR2 are SGHVS and FNYEAQ. CDR3: CASSLPGQANEKLFF. Written as DNA, the CDR3 is TGTGCCAGCAGCCTACCGGGACAGGCTAATGAAAAACTGTTTTTT. Full variable domain (remainder filled in from reference TRBV7-6 and TRBJ1-4): GAGVSQSPRYKVTKRGQDVALRCDPISGHVSLYWYRQALGQGPEFLTYFNYEAQQDKSGLPNDRFSAERPEGSISTLTIQRTEQRDSAMYRCASSLPGQANEKLFFGSGTQLSVL.

The V gene is TRBV7-9, the J gene TRBJ2-3, with 9 nucleotides matching TRBD1. CDR1 is SEHNR, CDR2 FQNEAQ, per germline (reference sequence). The CDR3 covers 16 residues. With 5 bases clipped from V and 5 bases from J, the junction kept 11 bases outside the gene matches. The DNA for the CDR3 is TGTGCCAGCAGCCCGACAGGGGGACAGCCTAGAGATACGCAGTATTTT. Its protein product is CASSPTGGQPRDTQYF.

The V and J genes are TRBV11-2 and TRBJ2-3, with D possibly being TRBD1 (5 bases). The CDR3 extends over 14 amino acids. Germline CDR1 and CDR2: SGHAT and FQNNGV. The V end lost 6 bases, the J end lost 4 bases, and 14 bases lay between the germline ends. The DNA for the CDR3 is TGTGCCAGCAGTCCAAGGGTCAGGGCAGATACGCAGTATTTT. Its protein is CASSPRVRADTQYF.

J is TRBJ2-5 and V is TRBV5-1; 8 nucleotides agree with TRBD1. Trimming at V came to 4 bases and at J to 5 bases, leaving 13 bases not matched to a gene. The CDR3 has 16 amino acids. CDR1 is SGHRS and CDR2 is YFSETQ in the germline V gene. The CDR3 DNA reads TGCGCCAGCAGCCCTCCACGGTCAGGGGGCGCCGAGACCCAGTACTTC. This translates into CASSPPRSGGAETQYF.

This chain joins TRBV7-6 and TRBJ2-3, with 8 positions matching TRBD2. J lost 3 bases, V lost 5 bases, and 7 bases had no gene match. The CDR3 runs to 15 residues. Germline V lookup: CDR1 SGHVS, CDR2 FNYEAQ. The CDR3 coding sequence is TGTGCCAGCAGCCTCGGGGGGGAGGGAACAGATACGCAGTATTTT. Its protein is CASSLGGEGTDTQYF.

The chain links TRBV5-6 to TRBJ2-2; 8 nucleotides match TRBD1. In germline, CDR1 is SGHDT, CDR2 YYEEEE. Trimming took 7 bases from V and 0 from J; bases not matched to a gene: 14. The CDR3 totals 18 residues. The CDR3 nucleotides are TGTGCCAGCGTGGGGGCAGGGGGCAACCCACCGAACACCGGGGAGCTGTTTTTT. This gives the protein CASVGAGGNPPNTGELFF.

This rearrangement joins TRBV6-5 to TRBJ1-2, with D possibly matching TRBD1 (6 bases). V lost 5 bases to trimming and J lost 8 bases, with 15 bases between them. This CDR3 contains 13 residues. From germline, CDR1 is MNHEY and CDR2 SVGAGI. This CDR3 reads CASSPDRSVGYTF. The CDR3 region has the DNA TGTGCCAGCAGTCCGGACAGATCGGTGGGCTACACCTTC.